Here is one TCR beta chain with its context. Its antigen remains unidentified. The data belong to a study of CD8 T cells in ankylosing spondylitis. General study points: In reactive arthritis synovial fluid and blood, some motif variants had been reported before. Characteristic of ankylosing spondylitis blood, it appeared, was a TCR beta motif comprising fewer than 10 highly homologous variants. Enrichment of disease-linked clones was reportedly significant in matched ankylosing spondylitis synovial fluid.

The CDR3 consists of 17 residues. The germline CDR1 and CDR2 sequences are LGHNA and YNFKEQ. Unmatched junction bases numbered 9, after V lost 4 bases and J lost 3 bases. By quantitative 5'-RACE with molecular barcodes, the TCR beta libraries were made. TCRdb itself ran the 5' RACE reads through MiXCR, one entry per CDR3 protein. The sample consists of around 300,000 distinct CDR3 sequences, approximately 10% of them appearing once. This rearrangement joins TRBV4-2 to TRBJ2-3; 11 nucleotides agree with TRBD2. This receptor was taken from a female donor with ankylosing spondylitis or in good health (not recorded which). The sequencing sample was made of blood, either unsorted or a sorted T cell fraction (not recorded which). The CDR3 nucleotides are TGTGCCAGCAGCCCGGGGACTAGCGGAGGCGATACAGATACGCAGTATTTT. Its translation: CASSPGTSGGDTDTQYF.